A selection of T cell receptor beta chains follows, all from one sample in a study of shared clonotypes between healthy human individuals. Clones were sequenced by immunoSEQ multiplex PCR, and TCRdb holds only the in-frame ones, with some missing. The sample has around 2,000,000 clones; about 92% are singletons. What was sequenced was naive CD8+ T cells from PBMCs. These TCRs come from a man younger than 30 in good health. Some clones in this sample may be carry-over from other donors' samples. Each CDR3 is given with its conserved first and last residue. Fields, in order: J gene, V gene, D gene, CDR3 length, CDR3 protein. The D gene is left open where the match is weak.

>TRBJ2-5|TRBV28|-|15
CASSPGLISQETQYF
>TRBJ2-1|TRBV6-1|TRBD1|14
CAKQGANSYNEQFF
>TRBJ2-1|TRBV19|-|13
CASSRTANNEQFF
>TRBJ2-7|TRBV11-2|-|12
CASSFDGYEQYF
>TRBJ2-7|TRBV27|-|14
CASRAQGVINEQYF
>TRBJ1-1|TRBV29-1|-|13
CSGRTVRDTEAFF
>TRBJ1-1|TRBV18|-|16
CASSRGLAQQNTEAFF
>TRBJ1-5|TRBV28|-|13
CASSSPGGQPQHF
>TRBJ2-3|TRBV7-8|-|15
CASSLARSSTDTQYF
>TRBJ2-7|TRBV29-1|-|14
CSVKWAGGAYEQYF
>TRBJ1-1|TRBV13|-|14
CASSLVRVYTEAFF
>TRBJ2-3|TRBV27|TRBD1|15
CASSSTGGRSDTQYF
>TRBJ2-3|TRBV9|TRBD2|15
CASSAGTSATDTQYF
>TRBJ2-7|TRBV9|-|13
CASSVATGYEQYF
>TRBJ2-6|TRBV7-6|-|20
CASSSQRTGPNYSGANVLTF
>TRBJ2-7|TRBV7-9|-|17
CASSSPGERGFSYEQYF
>TRBJ2-3|TRBV27|-|17
CASSFTRGTTRTDTQYF
>TRBJ2-3|TRBV2|TRBD1|16
CASSEGGTGVTDTQYF
>TRBJ2-5|TRBV12-5|TRBD1|17
CASGFAMHGTGDETQYF
>TRBJ2-7|TRBV7-8|-|14
CASSLAARAYEQYF
>TRBJ2-3|TRBV29-1|-|11
CSVSLGDTQYF
>TRBJ2-5|TRBV7-9|TRBD1|15
CASSLRQGTVETQYF
>TRBJ1-5|TRBV27|-|15
CASSLSFLGNQPQHF
>TRBJ1-2|TRBV10-3|-|14
CAISESGGYYGYTF
>TRBJ2-1|TRBV5-1|-|15
CASSGPGTQYNEQFF
>TRBJ2-7|TRBV11-2|TRBD1|17
CASSSRTGDVRGGEQYF
>TRBJ2-1|TRBV5-1|TRBD1|15
CASSSTGGLDNEQFF
>TRBJ2-3|TRBV27|-|14
CASTSGLLTDTQYF
>TRBJ2-5|TRBV7-9|TRBD2|17
CASSRMDGGYKRETQYF
>TRBJ1-1|TRBV27|-|13
CASSFRVATEAFF
>TRBJ2-7|TRBV2|TRBD1|18
CASSGKGTGVPRGYEQYF
>TRBJ1-5|TRBV10-3|-|11
CAISDSVTQHF
>TRBJ2-5|TRBV19|TRBD1|16
CASSIEGDRIQETQYF
>TRBJ2-1|TRBV7-3|-|15
CASSLNAGRYNEQFF
>TRBJ2-3|TRBV7-2|TRBD2|16
CASSLEAGLLPDTQYF
>TRBJ1-2|TRBV27|-|14
CASRILGGADGYTF
>TRBJ2-5|TRBV7-2|TRBD2|18
CASSLAGTSGRARETQYF
>TRBJ1-1|TRBV5-1|-|15
CASSSGTSANTEAFF
>TRBJ1-1|TRBV28|TRBD1|14
CASSQGQKRTEAFF
>TRBJ2-1|TRBV7-6|TRBD2|17
CASSFFSGRSGYNEQFF
>TRBJ2-7|TRBV11-2|-|16
CASTPDPARFFYEQYF
>TRBJ2-7|TRBV30|-|11
CAWSWENEQYF
>TRBJ1-2|TRBV5-6|TRBD1|16
CASSLWLDRKNYGYTF
>TRBJ2-5|TRBV28|-|14
CASSLWGQQETQYF
>TRBJ2-1|TRBV19|-|15
CASSTYVTLGNEQFF
>TRBJ1-1|TRBV28|-|11
CASSFATEAFF
>TRBJ2-6|TRBV19|-|15
CASSITGFGANVLTF
>TRBJ1-2|TRBV13|-|15
CASSLEDGVSYGYTF
>TRBJ2-1|TRBV16|-|14
CASSQIGTNNEQFF
>TRBJ2-7|TRBV9|-|14
CASSEGTRTSEQYF
>TRBJ1-2|TRBV6-5|TRBD1|12
CATLDRYYGYTF
>TRBJ2-7|TRBV27|TRBD2|17
CASSRLSLAGVAYEQYF
>TRBJ2-7|TRBV4-1|-|14
CASSLALGIYEQYF
>TRBJ2-6|TRBV9|TRBD1|16
CASSPQTGDGANVLTF
>TRBJ1-5|TRBV28|-|15
CASTLKGNSNQPQHF
>TRBJ2-3|TRBV9|TRBD2|17
CASSARGASGITDTQYF